This T cell receptor beta chain was obtained from a study of blood T cell repertoires in COVID-19. Background on the study: Both acute and convalescent COVID-19 samples were obtained from the United States, Italy and Spain. From T cells, B-cell-depleted T cells, or PBMCs came the material, which was cDNA or gDNA.

The CDR3 contains 15 residues. Germline CDR1 is MNHNS and CDR2 is SASEGT. Between the trimmed V and J ends, which lost 6 bases and 1 base, there was a span of 15 bases. Authors' data handling: Reference gene primers were amplified, and this amplification served to estimate nucleated cell counts. The data were produced by immunoSEQ multiplex PCR, yet TCRdb's version contains in-frame clones alone and is incomplete. V and J calls plus clone size are reproduced from that table; the DNA served to infer D and trimming. The repertoire holds 270,000 or so clones, with 84% as singletons. This TCR was sampled from a human donor in a cohort sampled during active COVID-19. The gene calls are TRBV6-1 and TRBJ1-2, with D possibly TRBD1 on 5 matching bases. The sample consisted of peripheral blood. For the CDR3, the DNA is TGTGCCAGCAGACCGAACGACAGACTTAACTATGGCTACACCTTC. This codes for CASRPNDRLNYGYTF.